The 13 T cell receptor beta chains listed next were all sequenced from one sample in a study of control samples from healthy donors and cancer patients. Clones were sequenced by immunoSEQ multiplex PCR, and TCRdb holds only the in-frame ones, with some missing. Among 150,000 to 200,000 clones listed, 90% to 95% were seen once. The sequencing sample was made of blood. All receptors come from a woman aged 40-49 years in good health.

This clone was seen once. The chain employs TRBV7-9 and TRBJ2-3; TRBD2 matches at 7 bases. This CDR3 has 13 residues. Germline CDR1 SEHNR, CDR2 FQNEAQ (reference sequence). J gave up 2 bases and V 8 bases, and 4 bases lay outside the gene matches. CDR3 in amino acids: CASQRGTTDTQYF. As DNA, the CDR3 is TGTGCCAGCCAGCGGGGAACCACAGATACGCAGTATTTT.

This chain links TRBV3-1 (or the pseudogene TRBV3-2) with TRBJ2-7; D gene ambiguous. The CDR3 runs to 14 residues. Between the trimmed V and J ends, which lost 1 base and 0 bases, there was a span of 7 bases. The germline V gene encodes CDR1 LGHDT and CDR2 YNNKEL (reference sequence). The CDR3 DNA is TGTGCCAGCAGCCAAGGGCGAAGCTCCTACGAGCAGTACTTC. Protein sequence: CASSQGRSSYEQYF.

The chain recombines TRBV28 with TRBJ2-5, with D perhaps TRBD1 (5 bases). V lost 3 bases and J 1 base, leaving 15 bases between the germline ends. In germline, CDR1 is MDHEN, CDR2 SYDVKM. The CDR3 sequence is 16 residues long. CDR3 DNA sequence: TGTGCCAGCAGTTTTTTTGGGCAGGGAAGCCAAGAGACCCAGTACTTC. It encodes CASSFFGQGSQETQYF.

The rearrangement uses TRBV19 and TRBJ1-5; 10 nucleotides agree with TRBD1. Germline trimming cut 7 bases from V and 6 bases from J; bases unmatched to any gene: 9. Germline CDR1 LNHDA, CDR2 SQIVND (reference sequence). The CDR3 totals 15 residues. This CDR3 reads CASIGDRGQSQPQHF. CDR3 DNA: TGTGCCAGTATCGGGGACAGGGGACAGAGTCAGCCCCAGCATTTT.

J is TRBJ1-4 and V is TRBV25-1; D is possibly TRBD1 (6 bases). Trimming shortened V by 1 base and J by 3 bases, and 15 bases separated the two germline ends. Germline CDR1 and CDR2: MGHDK and SYGVNS. The CDR3 length is 17 residues. The CDR3 bases are TGTGCCAGCAGTGAATCCGCGGGGGCGCAGGCTAATGAAAAACTGTTTTTT. As protein: CASSESAGAQANEKLFF.

The chain recombines TRBV9 with TRBJ1-1, with D maybe TRBD1 (6 bases). Germline V gene sequence: CDR1 SGDLS, CDR2 YYNGEE. The CDR3 has 14 amino acids. V was pared by 0 bases and J by 6 bases, with 12 bases between. This CDR3 is CASSVAGALAEAFF. The CDR3 region has the DNA TGTGCCAGCAGCGTAGCAGGGGCTTTGGCTGAAGCTTTCTTT.

This clone was seen just once. This chain joins TRBV3-1 (or the pseudogene TRBV3-2) and TRBJ2-3; D remains unclear. Trimming took 1 base from V and 4 from J, leaving 9 bases between them. The CDR3 contains 14 residues. The germline V gene has CDR1 LGHDT and CDR2 YNNKEL (reference sequence). CDR3 nucleotides: TGTGCCAGCAGCCAAGTTCTCAGGTCAGATACGCAGTATTTT. Protein product: CASSQVLRSDTQYF.

The chain links TRBV19 to TRBJ2-1, with 9 bases fitting TRBD2. The germline V gene encodes CDR1 LNHDA and CDR2 SQIVND (reference sequence). The ends lost 6 bases at V and 4 bases at J; junction bases unmatched: 7. The CDR3 loop spans 15 amino acids. The CDR3 coding sequence is TGTGCCAGTAGGGGTCCTAGCGGGGCTTACAATGAGCAGTTCTTC. Translated: CASRGPSGAYNEQFF.

The chain couples TRBV3-1 (or the pseudogene TRBV3-2) to TRBJ1-1; the match to TRBD1 covers 9 bases. CDR3 length: 14 residues. The junction had 2 bases not matched to a gene; V was cut back by 2 bases and J by 4 bases. CDR1 and CDR2 (germline): LGHDT, YNNKEL (reference sequence). The CDR3 region has the DNA TGTGCCAGCAGCCAACAGGACAGGGGCACTGAAGCTTTCTTT. The encoded protein is CASSQQDRGTEAFF.

The rearrangement links TRBV3-1 (or the pseudogene TRBV3-2) to TRBJ2-7; D remains ambiguous. The CDR3 spans 15 residues. Germline V CDR1 and CDR2: LGHDT, YNNKEL (reference sequence). V was trimmed by 2 bases and J by 2 bases, leaving 13 bases between them. In DNA, the CDR3 is TGTGCCAGCAGCCAACCCACCACAGTTGCCTACGAGCAGTACTTC. Amino acids: CASSQPTTVAYEQYF.

The chain has TRBV19 and TRBJ1-1; D unclear. V lost 7 bases, J lost 3 bases, and 12 bases lay in between. Germline CDR1 and CDR2: LNHDA and SQIVND (reference sequence). This CDR3 is 13 amino acids long. CDR3 DNA sequence: TGTGCCAGTACGCTCTATCTGGACACTGAAGCTTTCTTT. Translated, it gives CASTLYLDTEAFF. Looking up the rest from reference TRBV19 and TRBJ1-1 gives the full variable domain: DGGITQSPKYLFRKEGQNVTLSCEQNLNHDAMYWYRQDPGQGLRLIYYSQIVNDFQKGDIAEGYSVSREKKESFPLTVTSAQKNPTAFYLCASTLYLDTEAFFGQGTRLTVV.

This rearrangement joins TRBV11-2 to TRBJ1-1; D gene unclear. CDR3 size: 11 residues. The germline V gene has CDR1 SGHAT and CDR2 FQNNGV. V gave up 6 bases and J gave up 6 bases, with 8 bases separating them. The DNA for the CDR3 is TGTGCCAGCAGTTCTTACGCTGAAGCTTTCTTT. Protein: CASSSYAEAFF.

The chain links TRBV5-4 to TRBJ1-2, with D perhaps matching TRBD1 (6 bases). The CDR3 is 15 residues long. Trimming left V 2 bases short and J 8 bases short, with 19 bases between. Germline loops: CDR1 SGHNT, CDR2 YYREEE (reference sequence). CDR3 nucleotides: TGTGCCAGCAGCTTTGAAGAGAACAGGGTGGGAGGCTACACCTTC. It is translated as CASSFEENRVGGYTF.